This TCR beta chain was recorded in a study of T cells in Graves' hyperthyroidism and ophthalmopathy. Regarding the study as a whole: Classification by a 13 V-J model distinguished ophthalmopathy from stable hyperthyroidism. Most thyroid clonotypes with frequency above 0.001 were detected in blood.

Remarks on this clonotype: What it binds is not known.

Reasons for excluding patients were uncontrolled infection, other autoimmune disease, pregnancy or lactation. V was clipped by 1 base and J by 4 bases, with 10 bases between them. The germline V gene encodes CDR1 SGHVS and CDR2 FQNEAQ. The CDR3 has 15 residues. The source material, RNA transcripts, was used to amplify TCR beta CDR3 regions. RT-PCR in the first round (using the HTBI primer set) targeted the TCR CDR3. Each CDR3 protein gets one entry after TCRdb re-called the multiplex PCR reads with MiXCR. The sample shows approximately 640,000 distinct CDR3 sequences, roughly 45% of them seen only once.

The source is an adult man with Graves' disease, either hyperthyroidism or ophthalmopathy (not recorded which). The J gene is TRBJ2-2, the V gene TRBV7-8; D is uncertain. What was sequenced was peripheral blood or thyroid tissue (not recorded which). In nucleotides, the CDR3 is TGTGCCAGCAGCTTAGACGGGCAGTCCACCGGGGAGCTGTTTTTT. Translation gives CASSLDGQSTGELFF. The full variable domain, its missing parts supplied by reference TRBV7-8 and TRBJ2-2, is GAGVSQSPRYKVAKRGQDVALRCDPISGHVSLFWYQQALGQGPEFLTYFQNEAQLDKSGLPSDRFFAERPEGSVSTLKIQRTQQEDSAVYLCASSLDGQSTGELFFGEGSRLTVL.